Here is one T cell receptor (beta chain) with its context. The same CDR3 can be traced to other DNA sequences in this sample. The sample comes from a study of blood T cell repertoires in COVID-19. Study-wide background: The samples span acute and convalescent COVID-19 from the United States, Italy and Spain. Nucleic acid was either cDNA or gDNA, and it came from T cells, B-cell-depleted T cells, or PBMCs.

Germline CDR1 reads SGHRS; CDR2 reads YFSETQ. V shed 2 bases and J 6 bases; nucleotides not matched to a gene: 10. This CDR3 has 15 residues. Authors' analysis steps: Amplification with reference gene primers provided the estimates of nucleated cell counts. Assay: immunoSEQ multiplex PCR; the TCRdb copy retains only in-frame clones and omits some. The V and J calls and the clone size are those of that table, but D and trimming were determined from the DNA. The sample comprises 250,000 to 350,000 clones, around four fifths of which are singletons, and over 3.5% rests with the top ten. The sequence came from a woman between 45 and 65 years old with active or convalescent COVID-19. V and J are TRBV5-1 and TRBJ2-7, with TRBD1 matching over 8 bases. The sequencing sample was made of peripheral blood. CDR3 region: CASSFGGQGAGEQYF. In DNA form, the CDR3 reads TGCGCCAGCAGCTTTGGCGGACAGGGTGCGGGCGAGCAGTACTTC.